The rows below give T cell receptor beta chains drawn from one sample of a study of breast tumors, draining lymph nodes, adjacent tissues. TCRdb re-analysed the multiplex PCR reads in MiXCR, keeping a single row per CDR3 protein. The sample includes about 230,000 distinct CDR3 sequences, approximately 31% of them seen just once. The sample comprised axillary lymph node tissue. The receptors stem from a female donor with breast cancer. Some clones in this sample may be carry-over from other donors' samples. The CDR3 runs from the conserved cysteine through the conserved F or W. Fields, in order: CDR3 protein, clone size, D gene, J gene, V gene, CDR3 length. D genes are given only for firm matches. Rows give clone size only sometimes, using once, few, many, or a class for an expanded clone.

CASGLVGTEAFF,few,NA,TRBJ1-1,TRBV7-9,12
CASSRTGGKGNQPQHF,many,TRBD1,TRBJ1-5,TRBV6-5,16
CASRRTYRSSYNEQFF,many,NA,TRBJ2-1,TRBV5-1,16
CASSVGGNRNTEAFF,NA,NA,TRBJ1-1,TRBV9,15
CASSQDYGDPPLHF,once,NA,TRBJ1-6,TRBV14,14
CSADEYNEQFF,many,NA,TRBJ2-1,TRBV20-1,11
CASSLDFSGARETQYF,many,NA,TRBJ2-5,TRBV7-9,16
CASSLTSGFAYEQYF,many,TRBD2,TRBJ2-7,TRBV5-1,15
CAWRRDRGETQYF,many,TRBD1,TRBJ2-5,TRBV30,13
CASSPRVSYEQYF,few,NA,TRBJ2-7,TRBV27,13
CASRSPHRDTGELFF,many,NA,TRBJ2-2,TRBV6-5,15
CASSSGGRRQPQHF,many,TRBD1,TRBJ1-5,TRBV28,14
CASSQNRGGETQYF,many,NA,TRBJ2-5,TRBV3-1,14
CASSLGENTEAFF,NA,NA,TRBJ1-1,TRBV7-9,13
CASMRYQRSYNEQFF,NA,NA,TRBJ2-1,TRBV6-1,15
CASRIEANTGELFF,many,NA,TRBJ2-2,TRBV6-4,14
CASSYSWRLNTGELFF,many,NA,TRBJ2-2,TRBV6-6,16
CASSYSSGGTYEQYF,many,TRBD2,TRBJ2-7,TRBV6-6,15
CATSDSKTGNHYEQYF,many,TRBD1,TRBJ2-7,TRBV24-1,16
CASSSSLTSGGIETQYF,many,TRBD2,TRBJ2-5,TRBV6-6,17
CASSPSWFGIYGYTF,few,NA,TRBJ1-2,TRBV7-9,15